These 22 T cell receptor beta chains were all obtained from the same sample, sequenced in a study of OX40 agonist ivuxolimab in advanced cancers. Some clones are missing from TCRdb's copy, which holds only in-frame ones; the method was immunoSEQ multiplex PCR. The sample includes around 15,000 clones, about four fifths of them seen just once. The sample in question was CD4+ or CD8+ T cells sorted from blood, obtained in a trial of the OX40 agonist ivuxolimab. These receptor sequences come from an adult with an advanced solid tumor such as melanoma, head and neck, liver or kidney cancer.

A remark on this clone: The junction and the germline gene differ at one end; a read error may be behind it. Other nucleotide sequences in the sample specify the same CDR3. V usage is TRBV4-1 and J usage is TRBJ2-1; D might be TRBD1 or TRBD2, each matching 5 bases. Germline CDR1 is MGHRA and CDR2 is YSYEKL. The CDR3 runs to 16 residues. The CDR3 nucleotides are TGTGCCAGCAGCCACCCCGGGACCCAGACCTACAATGAGCAGTTCTTC. Amino acids: CASSHPGTQTYNEQFF.

This clone is medium-sized (0.01 to 0.1%). The chain recombines TRBV5-5 with TRBJ2-1; D perhaps matches TRBD1 (6 bases). CDR3 size: 16 residues. CDR1 SGHKS and CDR2 YYEKEE come from the germline V gene (reference sequence). V lost 4 bases and J lost 3, with 17 bases in between. This CDR3 is CASSLPSGGLYNEQFF. The DNA for the CDR3 is TGTGCCAGCAGCCTACCAAGTGGGGGCCTCTACAATGAGCAGTTCTTC.

The chain has TRBV27 and TRBJ2-7, with D possibly being TRBD1 or TRBD2 (6 bases each). V lost 0 bases and J lost 7, with 16 bases in between. This CDR3 is built from 15 residues. Germline V gene data show CDR1 as MNHEY and CDR2 as SMNVEV (reference sequence). For the CDR3, the DNA is TGTGCCAGCAGTTTATCCTGGGGGGCAGCTCGGGAGCAGTACTTC. Amino acids: CASSLSWGAAREQYF.

This clone is medium-sized. The J gene is TRBJ2-7, the V gene TRBV5-1; no clear D gene. This CDR3 is 13 amino acids long. Germline lookup yields CDR1 SGHRS and CDR2 YFSETQ. V was clipped by 4 bases and J by 2 bases, with 10 bases between them. In DNA form, the CDR3 reads TGCGCCAGCAGCCCTCCCGACGCCTACGAGCAGTACTTC. Protein sequence: CASSPPDAYEQYF.

The rearrangement uses TRBV7-8 and TRBJ2-2, with TRBD1 matching over 10 bases. The V and J ends lost 2 bases and 6 bases, in that order; junction bases with no gene match: 9. CDR3 length: 17 residues. Germline V gene data show CDR1 as SGHVS and CDR2 as FQNEAQ. Here the CDR3 reads CASSLTYGQGEAGELFF. The CDR3 DNA reads as TGTGCCAGCAGCTTAACTTACGGACAGGGGGAGGCCGGGGAGCTGTTTTTT.

The V call is TRBV7-6, the J call TRBJ1-1; no clear D gene. The CDR3 extends over 14 amino acids. Trimming left V 5 bases short and J 1 base short, with 11 bases between. From germline, CDR1 is SGHVS and CDR2 FNYEAQ. The CDR3 spells CASSLDGENTEAFF. CDR3 coding DNA: TGTGCCAGCAGCCTAGACGGGGAGAACACTGAAGCTTTCTTT. Variable domain in full (rest from reference TRBV7-6 and TRBJ1-1): GAGVSQSPRYKVTKRGQDVALRCDPISGHVSLYWYRQALGQGPEFLTYFNYEAQQDKSGLPNDRFSAERPEGSISTLTIQRTEQRDSAMYRCASSLDGENTEAFFGQGTRLTVV.

On this clone: One base separates it from a far larger clone, so it is likely a read error. V usage is TRBV5-1 and J usage is TRBJ2-7; D may be TRBD1 or TRBD2 (5 bases each). Per germline, CDR1 SGHRS and CDR2 YFSETQ. V dropped 3 bases and J dropped 3 bases, with 10 bases sitting between them. CDR3 length: 13 residues. The CDR3 spells CASSSGPNYEQYF. CDR3 nucleotide sequence: TGCGCCAGCAGCTCGGGACCGAACTACGAGCAGTACTTC.

This clone was detected only once. This chain connects TRBV10-3 to TRBJ2-1; tentatively, D is TRBD1 or TRBD2 (5 bases each). Germline V gene lookup returns CDR1 ENHRY and CDR2 SYGVKD. The V and J ends lost 11 bases and 8 bases respectively, with 31 bases between them. The CDR3 spans 17 residues. CDR3 DNA: TGTGCCTCACGATGGGACCTTCTTCCCCAAGCCCCCCATGAGCAGTTCTTC. It is translated as CASRWDLLPQAPHEQFF.

The rearrangement joins TRBV9 to TRBJ2-1, with 12 bases that match TRBD2. CDR1 SGDLS and CDR2 YYNGEE come from the germline V gene. With V trimmed by 0 bases and J by 6 bases, 4 bases remained unmatched. The CDR3 is made up of 16 amino acids. This CDR3 reads CASSVVLAGGPNEQFF. The CDR3 region has the DNA TGTGCCAGCAGCGTAGTCCTAGCGGGGGGGCCCAATGAGCAGTTCTTC.

This clone was detected a few times. The chain is built from TRBV27 and TRBJ1-2, with TRBD1 as a possible D gene (5 bases). From germline, CDR1 is MNHEY and CDR2 SMNVEV (reference sequence). Trimming cost V 3 bases and J 6 bases, with 11 bases left between them. The CDR3 has 13 residues. CDR3 region: CASSFLGTHGYTF. The CDR3 bases are TGTGCCAGCAGTTTTTTAGGGACCCATGGCTACACCTTC.

The chain carries TRBV11-3 and TRBJ2-2; TRBD1 is a possible D gene (6 bases). The CDR3 runs 15 residues. Germline loops: CDR1 SGHNT, CDR2 YENEEA. V shed 4 bases and J shed 4 bases, with 13 bases lying between them. The CDR3 DNA reads as TGTGCCAGCAGCTCCCGGACAGCCCTCACCGGGGAGCTGTTTTTT. Amino acid sequence: CASSSRTALTGELFF.

The gene calls are TRBV2 and TRBJ2-2; 12 bases agree with TRBD2. This CDR3 comprises 18 residues. Per the germline V gene, CDR1 is SNHLY and CDR2 is FYNNEI. The J segment lost 1 base and the V segment lost 3 bases, leaving 6 bases of the junction unmatched. As DNA, the CDR3 is TGTGCCAGCAGTGATCCGGGACTAGCGGGTGGGAACACCGGGGAGCTGTTTTTT. Its protein product is CASSDPGLAGGNTGELFF.

This clone is hyperexpanded (1% or more). This chain connects TRBV7-6 to TRBJ1-1, with D possibly matching TRBD1 (5 bases). V was shortened by 5 bases and J by 6 bases, with 16 bases between the two germline ends. The CDR3 is 14 residues long. Germline V gives CDR1 SGHVS, CDR2 FNYEAQ. CDR3 bases: TGTGCCAGCAGCGTCCGAAGCCTGGGGCCTGAAGCTTTCTTT. This codes for CASSVRSLGPEAFF.

The rearrangement joins TRBV7-9 to TRBJ2-7; a possible D gene is TRBD2 (5 bases). The germline V gene encodes CDR1 SEHNR and CDR2 FQNEAQ (reference sequence). The CDR3 sequence is 11 residues long. V was clipped by 4 bases and J by 6 bases, with 7 bases between them. CDR3 sequence: CASSWAGEQYF. The CDR3 region has the DNA TGTGCCAGCAGCTGGGCGGGCGAGCAGTACTTC.

This clone appeared once. V and J are TRBV6-5 and TRBJ2-7, with D perhaps TRBD2 (5 bases). This CDR3 contains 15 residues. Trimming left V 5 bases short and J 2 bases short, with 16 bases between. Germline-derived CDR1 and CDR2 are MNHEY and SVGAGI. The CDR3 nucleotides are TGTGCCAGCAGTCCTCGGGAACTGATGGCCTACGAGCAGTACTTC. It encodes CASSPRELMAYEQYF.

This sequence joins TRBV11-1 and TRBJ1-2; 7 bases fit TRBD1. Germline V gene lookup returns CDR1 SGHAT and CDR2 FQDESV (reference sequence). The CDR3 covers 15 residues. The junction had 14 bases not matched to a gene; V was cut back by 6 bases and J by 7 bases. For the CDR3, the DNA is TGTGCCAGCAGGGGTTCCGGGACAGAAGGGGGTGGCTACACCTTC. It yields the protein CASRGSGTEGGGYTF.

The chain recombines TRBV6-5 with TRBJ2-3; D perhaps matches TRBD2 (7 bases). This CDR3 comprises 15 residues. The ends were cut back, 4 bases at V and 1 base at J, with 12 bases in the middle. Germline assignment: CDR1 MNHEY and CDR2 SVGAGI. DNA of the CDR3: TGTGCCAGCAGTTCCGCGGGGGCCCGCACAGATACGCAGTATTTT. Amino acid sequence: CASSSAGARTDTQYF.

This chain connects TRBV6-5 to TRBJ1-1, with no clear D. The germline V and J ends were trimmed by 5 bases and 2 bases, with 6 bases remaining between them. Per germline, CDR1 MNHEY and CDR2 SVGAGI. This CDR3 has 12 residues. DNA of the CDR3: TGTGCCAGCAGTCACAGCAACACTGAAGCTTTCTTT. It translates to CASSHSNTEAFF.

This clone was counted between two and nine times. The chain carries TRBV6-6 and TRBJ1-1; D is undetermined. V lost 5 bases and J lost 7, with 14 bases in between. Germline CDR1 reads MNHNY; CDR2 reads SVGAGI (reference sequence). This CDR3 region has 13 residues. In DNA, the CDR3 is TGTGCCAGCAGTGAGGGTGGGCTCGGTGAAGCTTTCTTT. This sequence encodes CASSEGGLGEAFF.

This sequence joins TRBV15 and TRBJ2-5; the D is unclear. In germline, CDR1 is LNHNV, CDR2 YYDKDF (reference sequence). Trimming took off 5 bases at V and 2 bases at J, with 12 bases between the two ends. CDR3 length: 14 residues. The CDR3 nucleotides read TGTGCCACCAGCGAAGACCAGGTTCAAGAGACCCAGTACTTC. Protein product: CATSEDQVQETQYF.

The chain recombines TRBV7-6 with TRBJ2-1; tentatively, D is TRBD2 (7 bases). The CDR3 runs to 16 residues. V was shortened by 3 bases and J by 7 bases, with 19 bases between the two germline ends. Germline V lookup: CDR1 SGHVS, CDR2 FNYEAQ. The CDR3 bases are TGTGCCAGCAGCTTGGAGGGGGGGGCAGGGATGAATGAGCAGTTCTTC. Its protein product is CASSLEGGAGMNEQFF.

The chain links TRBV7-9 to TRBJ1-1; 8 positions agree with TRBD1. The CDR3 is 15 amino acids. With 5 bases clipped from V and 0 bases from J, the junction kept 5 bases outside the gene matches. In germline, CDR1 is SEHNR, CDR2 FQNEAQ (reference sequence). In DNA form, the CDR3 reads TGTGCCAGCAGCCCGATGACAGGGGTGAACACTGAAGCTTTCTTT. Protein product: CASSPMTGVNTEAFF.